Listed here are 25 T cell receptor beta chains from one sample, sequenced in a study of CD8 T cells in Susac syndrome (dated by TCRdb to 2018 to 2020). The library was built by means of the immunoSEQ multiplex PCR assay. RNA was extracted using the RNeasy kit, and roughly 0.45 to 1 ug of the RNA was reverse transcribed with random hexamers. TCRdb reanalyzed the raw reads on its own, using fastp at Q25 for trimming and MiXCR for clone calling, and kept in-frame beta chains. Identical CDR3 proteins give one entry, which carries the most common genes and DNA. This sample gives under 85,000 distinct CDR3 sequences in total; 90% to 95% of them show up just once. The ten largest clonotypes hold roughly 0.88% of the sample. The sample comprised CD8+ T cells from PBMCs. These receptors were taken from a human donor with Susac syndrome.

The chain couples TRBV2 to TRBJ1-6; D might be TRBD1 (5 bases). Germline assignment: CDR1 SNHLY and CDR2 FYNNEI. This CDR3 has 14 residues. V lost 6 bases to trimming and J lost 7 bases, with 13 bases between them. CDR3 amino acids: CASRGGRGNSPLHF. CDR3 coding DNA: TGTGCCAGCAGGGGCGGGAGGGGCAATTCACCCCTCCACTTT.

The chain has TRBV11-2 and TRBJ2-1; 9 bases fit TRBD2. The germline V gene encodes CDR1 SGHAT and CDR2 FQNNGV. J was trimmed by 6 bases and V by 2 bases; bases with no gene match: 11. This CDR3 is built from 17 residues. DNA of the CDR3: TGTGCCAGCAGCTTACGCTCGACTAGCGGAATTTTCAATGAGCAGTTCTTC. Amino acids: CASSLRSTSGIFNEQFF.

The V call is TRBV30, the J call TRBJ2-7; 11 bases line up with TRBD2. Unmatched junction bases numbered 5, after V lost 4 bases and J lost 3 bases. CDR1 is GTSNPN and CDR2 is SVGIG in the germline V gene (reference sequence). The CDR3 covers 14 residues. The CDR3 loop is CAWNPTSGIYEQYF. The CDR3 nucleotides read TGTGCCTGGAACCCGACTAGCGGGATCTACGAGCAGTACTTC. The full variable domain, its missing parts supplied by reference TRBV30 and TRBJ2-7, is SQTIHQWPATLVQPVGSPLSLECTVEGTSNPNLYWYRQAAGRGLQLLFYSVGIGQISSEVPQNLSASRPQDRQFILSSKKLLLSDSGFYLCAWNPTSGIYEQYFGPGTRLTVT.

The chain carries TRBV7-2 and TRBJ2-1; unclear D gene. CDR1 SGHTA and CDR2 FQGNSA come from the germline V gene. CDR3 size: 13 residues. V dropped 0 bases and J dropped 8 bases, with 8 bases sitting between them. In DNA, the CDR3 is TGTGCCAGCAGCTTAGCGGGGTTGGATGAGCAGTTCTTC. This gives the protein CASSLAGLDEQFF.

CDR3 amino acids: CASTSVGGTYNEQFF. The DNA of the CDR3 is TGTGCCAGCACCTCGGTGGGTGGCACCTACAATGAGCAGTTCTTC. The chain joins TRBV5-4 to TRBJ2-1; D ambiguous. CDR1 and CDR2 (germline): SGHNT, YYREEE (reference sequence). V dropped 6 bases and J dropped 2 bases, with 15 bases sitting between them. There are 15 residues in the CDR3.

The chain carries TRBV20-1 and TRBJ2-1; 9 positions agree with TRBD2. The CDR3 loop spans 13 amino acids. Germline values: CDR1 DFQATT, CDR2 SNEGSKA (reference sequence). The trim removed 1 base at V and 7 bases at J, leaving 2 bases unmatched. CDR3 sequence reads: CSARVLAGNEQFF. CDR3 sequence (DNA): TGCAGTGCTAGAGTCCTAGCGGGGAATGAGCAGTTCTTC.

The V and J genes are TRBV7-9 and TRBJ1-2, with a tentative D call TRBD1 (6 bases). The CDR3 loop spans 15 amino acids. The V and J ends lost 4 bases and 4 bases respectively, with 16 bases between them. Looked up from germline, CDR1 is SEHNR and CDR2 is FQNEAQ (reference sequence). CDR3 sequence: CASSSLTGMIYGYTF. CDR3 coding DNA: TGTGCCAGCAGCTCTTTAACAGGGATGATCTATGGCTACACCTTC.

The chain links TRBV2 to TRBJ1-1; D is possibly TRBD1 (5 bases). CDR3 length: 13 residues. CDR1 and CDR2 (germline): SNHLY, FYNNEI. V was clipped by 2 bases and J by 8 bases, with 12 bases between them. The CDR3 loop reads CASSEYQGWEAFF. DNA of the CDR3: TGTGCCAGCAGTGAATACCAGGGATGGGAAGCTTTCTTT.

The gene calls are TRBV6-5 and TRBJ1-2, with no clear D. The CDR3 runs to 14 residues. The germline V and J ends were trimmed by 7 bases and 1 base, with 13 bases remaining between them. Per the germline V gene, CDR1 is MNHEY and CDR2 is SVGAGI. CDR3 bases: TGTGCCAGCAAACAAGAGGGCAGTAACTATGGCTACACCTTC. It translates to CASKQEGSNYGYTF.

As DNA, the CDR3 is TGTGCCAGCAGTTCACTAGCACTTAGCTCCTACGAGCAGTACTTC. It codes for CASSSLALSSYEQYF. The chain recombines TRBV27 with TRBJ2-7; possibly TRBD2 for D (6 bases). The CDR3 extends over 15 amino acids. From germline, CDR1 is MNHEY and CDR2 SMNVEV (reference sequence). The V end was cut by 4 bases, the J end by 0 bases, with 13 bases between.

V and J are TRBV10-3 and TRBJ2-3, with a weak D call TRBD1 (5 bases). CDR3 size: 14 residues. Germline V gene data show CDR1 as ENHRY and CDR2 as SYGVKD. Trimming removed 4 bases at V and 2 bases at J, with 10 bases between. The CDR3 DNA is TGTGCCATCAGTGTGGACACAAACACAGATACGCAGTATTTT. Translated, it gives CAISVDTNTDTQYF.

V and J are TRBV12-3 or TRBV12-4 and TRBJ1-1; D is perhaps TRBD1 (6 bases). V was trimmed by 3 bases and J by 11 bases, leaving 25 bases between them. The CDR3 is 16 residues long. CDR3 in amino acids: CASSFFLLGAVVQAFF. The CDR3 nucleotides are TGTGCCAGCAGTTTCTTTCTCCTGGGGGCGGTGGTGCAGGCTTTCTTT.

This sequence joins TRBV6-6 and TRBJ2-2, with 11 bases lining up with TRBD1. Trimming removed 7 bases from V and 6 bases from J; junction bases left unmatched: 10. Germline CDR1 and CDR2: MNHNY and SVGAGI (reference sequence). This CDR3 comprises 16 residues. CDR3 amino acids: CASTNGQGAFAGELFF. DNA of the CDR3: TGTGCCAGCACTAACGGACAGGGGGCCTTTGCCGGGGAGCTGTTTTTT.

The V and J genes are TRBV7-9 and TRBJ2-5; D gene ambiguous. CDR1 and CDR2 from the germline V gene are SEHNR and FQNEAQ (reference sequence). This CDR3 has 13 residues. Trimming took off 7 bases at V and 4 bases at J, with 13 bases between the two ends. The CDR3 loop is CASTVTLRETQYF. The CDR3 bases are TGTGCCAGCACCGTTACCCTTAGAGAGACCCAGTACTTC.

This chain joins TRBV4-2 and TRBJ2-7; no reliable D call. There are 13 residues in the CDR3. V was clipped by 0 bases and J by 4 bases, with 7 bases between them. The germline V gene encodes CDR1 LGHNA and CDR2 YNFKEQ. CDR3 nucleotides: TGTGCCAGCAGCCAAGATGGTCCTTACGAGCAGTACTTC. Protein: CASSQDGPYEQYF.

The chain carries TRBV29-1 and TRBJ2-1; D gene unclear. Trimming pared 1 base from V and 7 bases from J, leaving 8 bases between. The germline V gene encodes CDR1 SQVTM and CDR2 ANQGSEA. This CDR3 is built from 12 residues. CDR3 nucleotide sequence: TGCAGCGTTGAAGCACCCTTGAATGAGCAGTTCTTC. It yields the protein CSVEAPLNEQFF.

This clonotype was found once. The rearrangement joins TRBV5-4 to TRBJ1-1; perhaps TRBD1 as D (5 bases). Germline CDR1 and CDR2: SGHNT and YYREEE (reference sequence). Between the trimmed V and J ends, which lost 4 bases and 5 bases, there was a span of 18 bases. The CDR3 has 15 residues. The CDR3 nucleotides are TGTGCCAGCAGCCGAGGGACTCCCGGAGGGACTGAAGCTTTCTTT. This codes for CASSRGTPGGTEAFF.

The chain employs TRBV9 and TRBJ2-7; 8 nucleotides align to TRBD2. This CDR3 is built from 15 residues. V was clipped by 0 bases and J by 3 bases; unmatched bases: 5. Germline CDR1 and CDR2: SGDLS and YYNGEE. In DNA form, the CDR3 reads TGTGCCAGCAGCGTAGACGGGGGGGCCAACTACGAGCAGTACTTC. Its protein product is CASSVDGGANYEQYF.

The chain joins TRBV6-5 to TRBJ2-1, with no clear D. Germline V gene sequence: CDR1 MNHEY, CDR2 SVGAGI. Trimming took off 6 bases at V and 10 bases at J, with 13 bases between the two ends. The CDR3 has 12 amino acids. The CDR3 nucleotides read TGTGCCAGCAGCAACGGAGCTTCCGAGCAGTTCTTC. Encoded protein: CASSNGASEQFF.

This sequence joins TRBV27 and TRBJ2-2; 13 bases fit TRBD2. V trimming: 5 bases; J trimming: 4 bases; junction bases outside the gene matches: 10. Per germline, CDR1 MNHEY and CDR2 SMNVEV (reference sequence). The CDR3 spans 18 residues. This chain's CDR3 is CASSPPGLAGSITGELFF. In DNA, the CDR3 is TGTGCCAGCAGTCCTCCGGGACTAGCGGGATCCATCACCGGGGAGCTGTTTTTT.

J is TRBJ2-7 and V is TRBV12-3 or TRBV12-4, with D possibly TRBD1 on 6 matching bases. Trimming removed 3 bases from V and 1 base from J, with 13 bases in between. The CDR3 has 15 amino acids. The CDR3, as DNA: TGTGCCAGCAGTTTCGGCAGGGGAAGATCCTACGAGCAGTACTTC. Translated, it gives CASSFGRGRSYEQYF.

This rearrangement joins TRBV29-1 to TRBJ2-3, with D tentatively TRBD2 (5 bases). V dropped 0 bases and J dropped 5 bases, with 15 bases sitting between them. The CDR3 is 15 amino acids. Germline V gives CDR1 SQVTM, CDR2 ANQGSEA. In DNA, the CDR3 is TGCAGCGTTGAAGATCTAGAGGGTTCGGGAGATACGCAGTATTTT. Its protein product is CSVEDLEGSGDTQYF.

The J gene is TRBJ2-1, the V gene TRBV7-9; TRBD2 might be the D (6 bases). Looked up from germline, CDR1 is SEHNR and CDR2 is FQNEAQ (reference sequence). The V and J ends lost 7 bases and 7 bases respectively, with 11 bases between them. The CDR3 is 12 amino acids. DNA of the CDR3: TGTGCCAGCAATTTCGGGGGTAATGAGCAGTTCTTC. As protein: CASNFGGNEQFF.

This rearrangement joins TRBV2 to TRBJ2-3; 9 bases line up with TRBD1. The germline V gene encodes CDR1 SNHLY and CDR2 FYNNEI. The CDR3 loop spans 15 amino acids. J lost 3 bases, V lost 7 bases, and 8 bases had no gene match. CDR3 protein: CASTEQDRGTDTQYF. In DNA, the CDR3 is TGTGCCAGCACTGAGCAGGACAGGGGAACAGATACGCAGTATTTT. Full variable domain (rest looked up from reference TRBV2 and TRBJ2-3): EPEVTQTPSHQVTQMGQEVILRCVPISNHLYFYWYRQILGQKVEFLVSFYNNEISEKSEIFDDQFSVERPDGSNFTLKIRSTKLEDSAMYFCASTEQDRGTDTQYFGPGTRLTVL.

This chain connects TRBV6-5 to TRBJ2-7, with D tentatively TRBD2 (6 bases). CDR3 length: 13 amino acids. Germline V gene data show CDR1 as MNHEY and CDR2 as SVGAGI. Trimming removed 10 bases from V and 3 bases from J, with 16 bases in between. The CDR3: CATGSPGLYEQYF. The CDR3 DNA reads TGTGCCACCGGTTCTCCGGGACTCTACGAGCAGTACTTC.